One sample yielded the 27 T cell receptor beta chains listed below, sequenced in a study of Ad26.COV2.S vaccination and SARS-CoV-2 variants. Sequenced by immunoSEQ multiplex PCR; TCRdb stores in-frame clones only, minus some. The sample carries about 350,000 clones, 88% recorded once. The treatment is: roughly 19 received Ad26.COV2.S at low or high dose, single or two shots; 5 received placebo; per-sample allocation not given. Each sample was drawn 63 days after the first injection (of vaccine or placebo). Here the sequenced sample was peripheral blood, taken in a trial of Ad26.COV2.S vaccine versus placebo. The receptors derive from a person between 18 and 65 years old who received the Ad26.COV2.S COVID-19 vaccine or a placebo.

The genes are TRBV20-1 and TRBJ2-7; the D gene is possibly TRBD1 (5 bases). The CDR3 runs to 14 residues. Germline V gene data show CDR1 as DFQATT and CDR2 as SNEGSKA (reference sequence). Trimming shortened V by 3 bases and J by 2 bases, and 14 bases separated the two germline ends. This chain's CDR3 is CSASSQAQTYEQYF. The CDR3 nucleotides are TGCAGTGCTAGTTCACAGGCTCAAACCTACGAGCAGTACTTC.

V gene TRBV28 combines with J gene TRBJ2-7, with 8 bases that match TRBD2. The junction had 3 bases not matched to a gene; V was cut back by 6 bases and J by 2 bases. CDR1 is MDHEN, CDR2 SYDVKM, per germline. The length of the CDR3 is 13 residues. The CDR3 here is CASRAGVTYEQYF. Here the CDR3 DNA reads TGTGCCAGCAGAGCGGGAGTCACCTACGAGCAGTACTTC.

The chain has TRBV19 and TRBJ2-3; the match to TRBD2 covers 8 bases. The CDR3 runs 21 residues. Germline CDR1 is LNHDA and CDR2 is SQIVND (reference sequence). With V trimmed by 3 bases and J by 0 bases, 20 bases remained unmatched. CDR3 nucleotide sequence: TGTGCCAGTAGTATGAGGCTAGCGGGCGCGGGCAGTCTTGTTAGCACAGATACGCAGTATTTT. This translates into CASSMRLAGAGSLVSTDTQYF.

The genes are TRBV29-1 and TRBJ2-7; D is uncertain. Looked up from germline, CDR1 is SQVTM and CDR2 is ANQGSEA. The CDR3 extends over 12 amino acids. V was shortened by 6 bases and J by 3 bases, with 12 bases between the two germline ends. The CDR3 region is CSVQSPHYEQYF. As DNA, the CDR3 is TGCAGCGTACAATCTCCACACTACGAGCAGTACTTC.

The chain has TRBV5-4 and TRBJ1-1; 7 bases agree with TRBD1. In germline, CDR1 is SGHNT, CDR2 YYREEE (reference sequence). Unmatched junction bases numbered 4, after V lost 4 bases and J lost 1 base. This CDR3 spans 14 amino acids. CDR3 sequence reads: CASSRGQPNTEAFF. CDR3 DNA: TGTGCCAGCAGCCGGGGACAGCCGAACACTGAAGCTTTCTTT.

The V call is TRBV4-3, the J call TRBJ2-6; D tentatively fits TRBD1 or TRBD2 (5 bases each). This CDR3 has 17 residues. Trimming removed 1 base from V and 1 base from J, with 11 bases in between. The germline CDR1 and CDR2 sequences are LGHNA and YSLEER. The CDR3 nucleotides are TGCGCCAGCAGCCAAGTGGGGGACGGGTCTGGGGCCAACGTCCTGACTTTC. Protein sequence: CASSQVGDGSGANVLTF.

The gene calls are TRBV12-5 and TRBJ2-7; D is possibly TRBD2 (5 bases). The CDR3 is 15 amino acids. In germline, CDR1 is LGHNT, CDR2 FRNRAP. The V and J ends lost 5 bases and 4 bases respectively, with 18 bases between them. CDR3 in DNA: TGTGCTAGTGGTACCGAGGGCGGGTCAGCTTACGAGCAGTACTTC. It encodes CASGTEGGSAYEQYF.

This chain connects TRBV5-6 to TRBJ1-5; D ambiguous. The CDR3 consists of 14 residues. Germline loops: CDR1 SGHDT, CDR2 YYEEEE. Trimming left V 4 bases short and J 5 bases short, with 13 bases between. The CDR3 is CASSPIGGDQPQHF. The CDR3 DNA follows: TGTGCCAGCAGCCCTATCGGTGGAGATCAGCCCCAGCATTTT.

V is TRBV9 and J is TRBJ2-3; 8 positions agree with TRBD1. This CDR3 spans 14 amino acids. Germline V gives CDR1 SGDLS, CDR2 YYNGEE. Germline trimming cut 3 bases from V and 6 bases from J; bases unmatched to any gene: 6. The CDR3 region is CASSGGRGLDTQYF. The CDR3 DNA reads as TGTGCCAGCAGCGGAGGCAGGGGGCTGGATACGCAGTATTTT.

The rearrangement joins TRBV5-4 to TRBJ2-7; 7 nucleotides agree with TRBD1. Trimming removed 2 bases from V and 4 bases from J; junction bases left unmatched: 6. The germline CDR1 and CDR2 sequences are SGHNT and YYREEE (reference sequence). CDR3 size: 14 residues. Written as DNA, the CDR3 is TGTGCCAGCAGCTTTACCGGGACAGATTACGAGCAGTACTTC. Translating gives CASSFTGTDYEQYF. Filled out from reference TRBV5-4 and TRBJ2-7, the complete variable domain reads ETGVTQSPTHLIKTRGQQVTLRCSSQSGHNTVSWYQQALGQGPQFIFQYYREEENGRGNFPPRFSGLQFPNYSSELNVNALELDDSALYLCASSFTGTDYEQYFGPGTRLTVT.

This chain uses TRBV18 with TRBJ1-5; the D is unclear. Trimming took 2 bases from V and 1 from J, leaving 6 bases between them. Germline CDR1 and CDR2: KGHSH and LQKENI. CDR3 length: 14 amino acids. The CDR3 is CASSPDSSNQPQHF. The CDR3 region has the DNA TGTGCCAGCTCACCAGATTCAAGCAATCAGCCCCAGCATTTT.

This rearrangement joins TRBV15 to TRBJ1-2; possible D gene TRBD1, 6 bases. Trimming took 0 bases from V and 6 from J, leaving 17 bases between them. The CDR3 has 16 amino acids. Germline V gene lookup returns CDR1 LNHNV and CDR2 YYDKDF (reference sequence). CDR3 bases: TGTGCCACCAGCAGAGATAGGTTAACAGGGCCAGATGGCTACACCTTC. Translated: CATSRDRLTGPDGYTF.

V gene TRBV11-2 combines with J gene TRBJ1-1; the D is unclear. The germline V gene has CDR1 SGHAT and CDR2 FQNNGV. The ends were cut back, 3 bases at V and 1 base at J, with 9 bases in the middle. CDR3 length: 14 residues. The CDR3 spells CASSLDPRNTEAFF. CDR3 in DNA: TGTGCCAGCAGCTTGGACCCCAGGAACACTGAAGCTTTCTTT.

V is TRBV19 and J is TRBJ2-5, with TRBD1 as a possible D gene (5 bases). Germline loops: CDR1 LNHDA, CDR2 SQIVND (reference sequence). The V and J ends lost 3 bases and 5 bases respectively, with 16 bases between them. This CDR3 is 15 amino acids long. CDR3 sequence reads: CASSISWGLGETQYF. Written as DNA, the CDR3 is TGTGCCAGTAGTATCTCTTGGGGCCTGGGCGAGACCCAGTACTTC.

The chain uses TRBV11-2 and TRBJ1-2; D is ambiguous. This CDR3 region has 13 residues. Germline V gene data show CDR1 as SGHAT and CDR2 as FQNNGV. Trimming pared 5 bases from V and 8 bases from J, leaving 15 bases between. CDR3 nucleotide sequence: TGTGCCAGCAGCCTCTTGGGTAGAGGAGGCTACACCTTC. Protein sequence: CASSLLGRGGYTF.

The gene calls are TRBV5-6 and TRBJ2-1, with no clear D. CDR1 and CDR2 from the germline V gene are SGHDT and YYEEEE. This CDR3 is 13 amino acids long. V lost 4 bases, J lost 6 bases, and 11 bases lay in between. As DNA, the CDR3 is TGTGCCAGCAGCCCGCCTAGTTCCAATGAGCAGTTCTTC. This gives the protein CASSPPSSNEQFF.

Here the CDR3 reads CASSLVWRDNEQFF. The CDR3 DNA reads TGTGCCAGCAGCTTAGTGTGGCGGGACAATGAGCAGTTCTTC. The rearrangement uses TRBV7-6 and TRBJ2-1; tentative D call: TRBD2 (5 bases). Germline V gives CDR1 SGHVS, CDR2 FNYEAQ. The CDR3 spans 14 residues. Trimming took 1 base from V and 5 from J, leaving 9 bases between them. The variable domain in full, with the rest retrieved from reference TRBV7-6 and TRBJ2-1, is GAGVSQSPRYKVTKRGQDVALRCDPISGHVSLYWYRQALGQGPEFLTYFNYEAQQDKSGLPNDRFSAERPEGSISTLTIQRTEQRDSAMYRCASSLVWRDNEQFFGPGTRLTVL.

The CDR3 DNA sequence: TGTGCCAGCAGCTTTGGGGCAATCCATGAGCAGTTCTTC. Protein product: CASSFGAIHEQFF. This chain uses TRBV7-9 with TRBJ2-1; the D gene is possibly TRBD1 (5 bases). The V and J ends lost 3 bases and 8 bases respectively, with 11 bases between them. The CDR3 sequence is 13 residues long. In germline, CDR1 is SEHNR, CDR2 FQNEAQ (reference sequence).

The gene calls are TRBV4-3 and TRBJ2-5; 7 nucleotides line up with TRBD1. This CDR3 is built from 15 residues. The V segment lost 0 bases and the J segment 5 bases; nucleotides outside the gene matches: 6. Germline V gene sequence: CDR1 LGHNA, CDR2 YSLEER. For the CDR3, the DNA is TGCGCCAGCAGCCAAGACGTCAGGGGGTGGGAGACCCAGTACTTC. This codes for CASSQDVRGWETQYF.

The J gene is TRBJ2-3, the V gene TRBV2, with a weak D call TRBD1 (5 bases). CDR3 length: 14 residues. The V and J ends lost 7 bases and 3 bases respectively, with 14 bases between them. Germline V CDR1 and CDR2: SNHLY, FYNNEI. The CDR3 nucleotides read TGTGCCAGCACTATTAGGGGCTTTACAGATACGCAGTATTTT. This encodes CASTIRGFTDTQYF.

A single count supports this clone. The chain recombines TRBV19 with TRBJ1-2; D remains ambiguous. Germline CDR1 and CDR2: LNHDA and SQIVND (reference sequence). V gave up 1 base and J gave up 3 bases, with 9 bases separating them. This CDR3 region has 14 residues. The chain's CDR3 is CASSIVSSDYGYTF. Here the CDR3 DNA reads TGTGCCAGTAGTATAGTGTCATCTGACTATGGCTACACCTTC.

This chain uses TRBV5-4 with TRBJ2-7; TRBD1 matches 8 bases. The CDR3 covers 14 residues. With 1 base clipped from V and 2 bases from J, the junction kept 2 bases outside the gene matches. Germline values: CDR1 SGHNT, CDR2 YYREEE (reference sequence). The CDR3 DNA reads TGTGCCAGCAGCTTGTCAGGGGGCGCCTACGAGCAGTACTTC. Its protein product is CASSLSGGAYEQYF.

This clone was found once. The chain is built from TRBV18 and TRBJ1-2; possible D gene TRBD1, 5 bases. This CDR3 comprises 13 residues. Trimming took off 0 bases at V and 6 bases at J, with 8 bases between the two ends. The germline CDR1 and CDR2 sequences are KGHSH and LQKENI. CDR3 amino acids: CASSPPAGNGYTF. The CDR3 nucleotides read TGTGCCAGCTCACCACCGGCAGGGAATGGCTACACCTTC.

This chain connects TRBV7-3 to TRBJ1-5; D remains unclear. V was shortened by 6 bases and J by 2 bases, with 8 bases between the two germline ends. This CDR3 contains 13 residues. The germline gives CDR1 SGHTA, CDR2 FQGTGA. This chain's CDR3 is CASSLDRNQPQHF. The CDR3, as DNA: TGTGCCAGCAGTTTAGACCGCAATCAGCCCCAGCATTTT.

The chain joins TRBV9 to TRBJ2-2, with 11 nucleotides matching TRBD2. Germline assignment: CDR1 SGDLS and CDR2 YYNGEE. V was clipped by 2 bases and J by 2 bases; unmatched bases: 2. The CDR3 has 16 amino acids. CDR3 residues: CASSVGTSGNTGELFF. CDR3 nucleotides: TGTGCCAGCAGCGTGGGGACTAGCGGAAACACCGGGGAGCTGTTTTTT.

V and J are TRBV28 and TRBJ2-7; possibly TRBD1 or TRBD2 for D (5 bases each). V was trimmed by 3 bases and J by 0 bases, leaving 12 bases between them. The CDR3 is made up of 15 amino acids. Per the germline V gene, CDR1 is MDHEN and CDR2 is SYDVKM. Here the CDR3 DNA reads TGTGCCAGCAGTTTTGGGACGGCGAGCTCCTACGAGCAGTACTTC. Its translation is CASSFGTASSYEQYF.

V gene TRBV9 combines with J gene TRBJ1-6; perhaps TRBD1 as D (5 bases). The germline V gene encodes CDR1 SGDLS and CDR2 YYNGEE. V was trimmed by 2 bases and J by 6 bases, leaving 18 bases between them. This CDR3 spans 17 amino acids. In DNA, the CDR3 is TGTGCCAGCAGCGTCAGCGGGGTCAGGGAAACTAATTCACCCCTCCACTTT. Residues: CASSVSGVRETNSPLHF.